This TCR beta chain was profiled in a study of identical twins. This clonotype occurred a few times. Its target is unknown. With 0 bases removed from V and 1 base from J, the gap between germline ends came to 13 bases. This CDR3 spans 15 amino acids. CDR1 is DFQATT, CDR2 SNEGSKA, per germline (reference sequence). TCRdb called the 5' RACE reads again in MiXCR, with one record for every CDR3 protein. The sample has hundreds of thousands of distinct CDR3 sequences, approximately 9% seen once; the top ten hold more than 0.75%. Study-wide results and limits: Partial confounding of zero-insertion analyses by invariant MAIT and iNKT cells was possible. Excess low generation probability was seen in twin-shared out-of-frame alpha sequences.

This same sample was also part of a study on yellow fever vaccine responses in identical twins.

This clonotype was obtained from a woman between 18 and 29 years old in good health. Sequencing was done on a sample of PBMCs. V and J are TRBV20-1 and TRBJ2-7, with a possible D match to TRBD2 (6 bases). The CDR3 is CSARDLSGSSYEQYF. The CDR3 DNA reads as TGCAGTGCTAGAGATCTGAGCGGGTCATCCTACGAGCAGTACTTC.